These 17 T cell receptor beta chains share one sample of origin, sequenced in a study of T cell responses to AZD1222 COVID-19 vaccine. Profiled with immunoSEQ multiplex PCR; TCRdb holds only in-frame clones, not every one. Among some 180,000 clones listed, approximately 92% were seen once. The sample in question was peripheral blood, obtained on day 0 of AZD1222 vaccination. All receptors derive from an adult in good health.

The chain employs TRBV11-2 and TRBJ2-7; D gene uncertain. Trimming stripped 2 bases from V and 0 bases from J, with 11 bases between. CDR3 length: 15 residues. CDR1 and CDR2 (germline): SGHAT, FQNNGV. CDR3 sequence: CASSLTPKRSYEQYV. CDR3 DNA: TGTGCCAGCAGCTTAACACCTAAACGCTCCTACGAGCAGTACGTC.

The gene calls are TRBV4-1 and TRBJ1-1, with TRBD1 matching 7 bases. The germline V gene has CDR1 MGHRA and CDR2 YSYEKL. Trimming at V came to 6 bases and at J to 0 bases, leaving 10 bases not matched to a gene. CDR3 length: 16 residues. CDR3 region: CASSLDRALMNTEAFF. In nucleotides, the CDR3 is TGCGCCAGCAGTCTAGACAGGGCCCTCATGAACACTGAAGCTTTCTTT.

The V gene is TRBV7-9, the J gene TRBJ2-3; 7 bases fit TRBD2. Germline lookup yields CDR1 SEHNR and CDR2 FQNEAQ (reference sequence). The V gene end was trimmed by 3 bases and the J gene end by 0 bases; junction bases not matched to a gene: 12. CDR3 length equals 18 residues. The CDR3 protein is CASSFAASGFPSTDTQYF. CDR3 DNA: TGTGCCAGCAGCTTCGCGGCTAGCGGTTTCCCTAGCACAGATACGCAGTATTTT. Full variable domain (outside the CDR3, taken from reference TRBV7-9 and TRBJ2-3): DTGVSQNPRHKITKRGQNVTFRCDPISEHNRLYWYRQTLGQGPEFLTYFQNEAQLEKSRLLSDRFSAERPKGSFSTLEIQRTEQGDSAMYLCASSFAASGFPSTDTQYFGPGTRLTVL.

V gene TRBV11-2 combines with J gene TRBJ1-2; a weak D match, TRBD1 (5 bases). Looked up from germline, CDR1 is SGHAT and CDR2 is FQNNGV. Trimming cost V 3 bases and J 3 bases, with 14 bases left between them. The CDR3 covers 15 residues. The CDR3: CASSFDSNYDYGYTF. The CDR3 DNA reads TGTGCCAGCAGCTTTGACAGTAACTACGACTATGGCTACACCTTC.

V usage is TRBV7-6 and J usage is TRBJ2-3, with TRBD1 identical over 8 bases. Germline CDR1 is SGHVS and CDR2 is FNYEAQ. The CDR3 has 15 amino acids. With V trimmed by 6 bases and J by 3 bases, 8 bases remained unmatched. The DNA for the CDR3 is TGTGCCAGCAGATCGACAGGGGAAATAACAGATACGCAGTATTTT. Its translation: CASRSTGEITDTQYF.

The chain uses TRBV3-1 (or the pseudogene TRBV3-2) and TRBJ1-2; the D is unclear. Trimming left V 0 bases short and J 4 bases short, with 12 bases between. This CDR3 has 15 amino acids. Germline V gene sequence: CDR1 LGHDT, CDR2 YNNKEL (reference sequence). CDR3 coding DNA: TGTGCCAGCAGCCAAGATAATCGGATCAGCTATGGCTACACCTTC. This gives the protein CASSQDNRISYGYTF.

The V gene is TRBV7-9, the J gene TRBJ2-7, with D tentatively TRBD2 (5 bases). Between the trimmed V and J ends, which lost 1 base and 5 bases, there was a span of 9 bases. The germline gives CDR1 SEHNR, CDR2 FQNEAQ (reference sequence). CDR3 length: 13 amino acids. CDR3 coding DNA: TGTGCCAGCAGCTTAGGTGTCGGGGACGAGCAGTACTTC. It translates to CASSLGVGDEQYF.

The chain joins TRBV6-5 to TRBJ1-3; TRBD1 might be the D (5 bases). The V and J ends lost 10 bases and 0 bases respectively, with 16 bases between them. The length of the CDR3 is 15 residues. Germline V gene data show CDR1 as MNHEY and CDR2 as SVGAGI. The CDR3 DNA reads TGTGCCACCATCGAACCCGGGGGCTCTGGAAACACCATATATTTT. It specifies CATIEPGGSGNTIYF.

The CDR3 DNA reads TGTGCCAGCAGCTCCTACTACGAGCAGTACTTC. The encoded protein is CASSSYYEQYF. The J gene is TRBJ2-7, the V gene TRBV11-2; D gene ambiguous. CDR3 length: 11 residues. The V gene's germline CDR1 is SGHAT and CDR2 FQNNGV. V was shortened by 4 bases and J by 3 bases, with 4 bases between the two germline ends.

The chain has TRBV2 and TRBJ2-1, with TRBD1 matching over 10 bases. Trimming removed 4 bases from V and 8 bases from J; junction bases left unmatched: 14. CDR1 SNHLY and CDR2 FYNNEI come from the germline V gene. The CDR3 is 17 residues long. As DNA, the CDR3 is TGTGCCAGCAGTGGGGACCGGGACAGGGGTGAGAGCGATGAGCAGTTCTTC. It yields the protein CASSGDRDRGESDEQFF.

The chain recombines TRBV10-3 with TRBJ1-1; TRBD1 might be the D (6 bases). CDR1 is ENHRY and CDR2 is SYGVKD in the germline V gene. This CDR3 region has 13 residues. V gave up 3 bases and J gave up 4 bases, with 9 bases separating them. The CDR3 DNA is TGTGCCATCAGTGAAGGGGGAGGCACTGAAGCTTTCTTT. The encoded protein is CAISEGGGTEAFF.

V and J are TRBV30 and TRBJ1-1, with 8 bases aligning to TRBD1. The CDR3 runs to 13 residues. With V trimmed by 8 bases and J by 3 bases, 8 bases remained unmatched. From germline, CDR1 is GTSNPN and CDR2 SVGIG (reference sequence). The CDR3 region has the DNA TGTGCCGCGGACAGGGTAGGGGACACTGAAGCTTTCTTT. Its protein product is CAADRVGDTEAFF.

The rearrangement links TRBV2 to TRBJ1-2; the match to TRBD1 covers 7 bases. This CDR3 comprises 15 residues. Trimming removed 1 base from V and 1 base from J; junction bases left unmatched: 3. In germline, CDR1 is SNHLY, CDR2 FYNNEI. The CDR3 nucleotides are TGTGCCAGCAGTGAAGTAGGGGACAGTAACTATGGCTACACCTTC. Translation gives CASSEVGDSNYGYTF.

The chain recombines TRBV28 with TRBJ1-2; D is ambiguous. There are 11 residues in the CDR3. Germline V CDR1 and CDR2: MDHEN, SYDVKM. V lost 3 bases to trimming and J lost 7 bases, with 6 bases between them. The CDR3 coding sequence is TGTGCCAGCAGTTTTTATGGTGGCTACACCTTC. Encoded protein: CASSFYGGYTF.

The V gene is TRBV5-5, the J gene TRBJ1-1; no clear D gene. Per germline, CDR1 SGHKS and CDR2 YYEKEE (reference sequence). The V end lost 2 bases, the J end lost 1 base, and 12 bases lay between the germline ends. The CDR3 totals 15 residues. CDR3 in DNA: TGTGCCAGCAGCTTTGGTGAAAGGACGAACACTGAAGCTTTCTTT. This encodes CASSFGERTNTEAFF. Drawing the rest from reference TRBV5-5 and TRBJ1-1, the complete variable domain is DAGVTQSPTHLIKTRGQQVTLRCSPISGHKSVSWYQQVLGQGPQFIFQYYEKEERGRGNFPDRFSARQFPNYSSELNVNALLLGDSALYLCASSFGERTNTEAFFGQGTRLTVV.

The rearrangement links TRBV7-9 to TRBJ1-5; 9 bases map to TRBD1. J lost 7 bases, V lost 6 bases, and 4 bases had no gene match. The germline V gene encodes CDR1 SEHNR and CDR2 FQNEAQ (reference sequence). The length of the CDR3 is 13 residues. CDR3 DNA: TGTGCCAGCAGACAGGGGGCAGGGCAGCCCCAGCATTTT. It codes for CASRQGAGQPQHF.

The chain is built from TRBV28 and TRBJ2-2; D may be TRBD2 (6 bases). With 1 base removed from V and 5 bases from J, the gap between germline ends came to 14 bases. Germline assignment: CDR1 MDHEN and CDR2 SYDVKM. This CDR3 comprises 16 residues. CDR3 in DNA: TGTGCCAGCAGTTTATCCCCCGGGAGTGGAACCGGGGAGCTGTTTTTT. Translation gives CASSLSPGSGTGELFF.